The clone carrying this T cell receptor beta chain was found a few times. Antigen specificity is unknown. The CDR3 totals 15 residues. Trimming took 3 bases from V and 0 from J, leaving 10 bases between them. Germline CDR1 KGHSH, CDR2 LQKENI. This entry comes from a study of CD8 T cells in ankylosing spondylitis. Study-wide results and caveats: Apparently characteristic of ankylosing spondylitis blood was a TCR beta motif (roughly eight highly homologous variants).

TCRdb re-analysed the 5' RACE reads in MiXCR, keeping a single row per CDR3 protein. The sample consists of roughly 190,000 distinct CDR3 sequences, 9.5% to 15% of them appearing once. The rearrangement uses TRBV18 and TRBJ2-3; no definite D call. The specimen sequenced was blood, either unsorted or a sorted T cell fraction (not recorded which). This TCR was sampled from a male donor with ankylosing spondylitis or in good health (not recorded which). Here the CDR3 DNA reads TGTGCCAGCTCACCCCCCTCCGGTAGCACAGATACGCAGTATTTT. The encoded protein is CASSPPSGSTDTQYF.